This T cell receptor (beta chain) was identified in a study of metastatic and nonmetastatic thyroid tumors. Study-wide context: A comparison of repertoires was made across blood and tumor or nodule tissue from malignant and benign thyroid patients. Broader study findings: The study reportedly found significantly higher TCR beta diversity in malignant thyroid tumors than benign nodules, in blood and tumor.

CDR1 is GTSNPN and CDR2 is SVGIG in the germline V gene (reference sequence). The V and J ends lost 6 bases and 0 bases respectively, with 12 bases between them. This CDR3 comprises 15 residues. Among the patients, none had received any treatment before thyroid surgery. TCRdb re-called clones via MiXCR from the PCR reads. The sample lists about 48,000 clones; roughly a fifth were seen once. In regard to this clone: No antigen is known for it.

The sample was blood. The V and J genes are TRBV30 and TRBJ1-6, with D perhaps TRBD1 (6 bases). The sequence was obtained from a male donor with papillary thyroid cancer or a benign thyroid nodule (not recorded which). Some clones in this sample may be carry-over from other donors' samples. Here the CDR3 DNA reads TGTGCCTGCGTAGTGGACAGCTCCTATAATTCACCCCTCCACTTT. Protein product: CACVVDSSYNSPLHF.